This T cell receptor beta chain was captured in a study of metastatic and nonmetastatic thyroid tumors (TCRdb year 2020). In the study overall: For patients with malignant and with benign thyroid disease, the researchers compared repertoires between peripheral blood samples and tumor or nodule tissue samples.

Beyond this particular receptor, the publication reports: TCR beta diversity was reported as significantly higher in malignant tumors than in benign nodules, in both blood and tumor samples.

No treatment had been received by any patient before thyroid surgery. The study retrospectively analysed patient clinical samples collected from the early 2010s to the late 2010s using T-cell receptor beta sequencing. This clone has ten or more counts. It lacks a known antigen. The input lacks base qualities; no much larger clone sits a single base away. Library construction relied on PCR. The data were produced on an Illumina HiSeq 4000. The TCR beta-chain CDR3 region of each patient was profiled by high-throughput sequencing. In the original analysis: A classifier to discriminate distant-metastatic papillary thyroid cancer patients was built from CDR3 differences across clinicopathological groups. The Shannon index was used to measure repertoire diversity, and the Morisita-Horn index was used to measure how similar tumor and blood repertoires were. Starting from the raw public reads, TCRdb applied fastp trimming at Q25, assembled clones with MiXCR and retained in-frame beta chains. The authors' filters were not applied to this entry. The sample data list about 93,000 clones, and approximately 11% of these were observed just once. The ten largest make up about 11% of the sample.

This sequence originates from a female donor with papillary thyroid cancer or a benign thyroid nodule (not recorded which). Some clones in this sample may be carry-over from other donors' samples. What was sequenced was blood.

The nucleotide sequence is TGTGCCAGCAGCCCCGCGGGAGAAGAGACCCAGTACTTC. Its protein product is CASSPAGEETQYF. Rearrangement joined TRBV7-2 to TRBJ2-5, with 7 middle bases fitting TRBD2. V ends up 5 bases short and J 3 bases short, with an unmatched junction base count of 3. CDR1 SGHTA and CDR2 FQGNSA are derived from the germline V gene. The CDR3 spans 13 residues, from the cysteine through the phenylalanine. This entry keeps only the CDR3 DNA: 39 bases, framed from base 1. With all but the CDR3 taken from the reference TRBV7-2 and TRBJ2-5 genes, the full variable domain is: GAGVSQSPSNKVTEKGKDVELRCDPISGHTALYWYRQSLGQGLEFLIYFQGNSAPDKSGLPSDRFSAERTGGSVSTLTIQRTQQEDSAVYLCASSPAGEETQYFGPGTRLLVL.